This T cell receptor (beta chain) was recorded in a study of T cells after yellow fever vaccination. Findings and limits, study-wide: Detected again after the booster were most primary-vaccination clones, at about 96% CD4 and 88% CD8.

Template switching with 5'RACE generated the TCR cDNA and added a universal primer site and UMIs. TCRdb re-called the 5' RACE reads through MiXCR, storing one row per CDR3 protein. The sample lists more than 200,000 distinct CDR3 sequences; around 3.5% were seen once. Trimming cost V 5 bases and J 4 bases, with 14 bases left between them. Germline CDR1 reads SGHVS; CDR2 reads FNYEAQ. The CDR3 totals 15 residues. This clonotype was detected ten times or more. The antigen remains unidentified. This clonotype originated in a man aged 18-30 years who received the YFV17D yellow fever vaccine. The sequences come from PBMCs, collected 15 days after the yellow fever booster vaccination. This rearrangement joins TRBV7-6 to TRBJ2-2, with TRBD2 as a possible D gene (5 bases). The CDR3 is CASSDHARGTGELFF. The CDR3 nucleotides are TGTGCCAGCAGCGACCACGCACGGGGCACCGGGGAGCTGTTTTTT.